The T cell receptor beta chain under discussion was sequenced for a study of blood T cells in healthy people across ages. Germline-derived CDR1 and CDR2 are SEHNR and FQNEAQ (reference sequence). V lost 11 bases to trimming and J lost 0 bases, with 17 bases between them. The CDR3 is 14 amino acids. Through a sample-barcoded 5' primer and a J-beta primer mix, a second PCR was run for roughly 7 to 11 cycles. Each cDNA molecule was tagged by a template-switch adaptor that had 12 random nucleotides. One entry per CDR3 protein, called by TCRdb with MiXCR from the 5' RACE reads. The sample lists 650,000 to 1,000,000 distinct CDR3 sequences; around 34% were seen once.

The source of this sequence is a man younger than 35 in good health. The source material was blood. This sequence joins TRBV7-9 and TRBJ2-7; D possibly corresponds to TRBD1 (6 bases). CDR3 in DNA: TGTGCCCCTGGGGCAGGGGTCTACTCCTACGAGCAGTACTTC. Encoded protein: CAPGAGVYSYEQYF.